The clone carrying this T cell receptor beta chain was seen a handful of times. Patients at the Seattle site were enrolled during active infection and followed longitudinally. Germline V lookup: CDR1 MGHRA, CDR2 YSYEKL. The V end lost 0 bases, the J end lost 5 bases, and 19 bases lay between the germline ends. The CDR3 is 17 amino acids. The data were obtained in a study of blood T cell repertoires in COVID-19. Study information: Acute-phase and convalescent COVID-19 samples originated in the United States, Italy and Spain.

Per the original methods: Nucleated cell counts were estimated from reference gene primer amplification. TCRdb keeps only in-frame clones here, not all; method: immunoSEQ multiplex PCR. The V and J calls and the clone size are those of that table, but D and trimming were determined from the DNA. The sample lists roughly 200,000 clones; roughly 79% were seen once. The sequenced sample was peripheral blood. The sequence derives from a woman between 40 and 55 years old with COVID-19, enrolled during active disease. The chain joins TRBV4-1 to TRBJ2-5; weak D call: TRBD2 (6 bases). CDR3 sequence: CASSQDLTSSMGETQYF. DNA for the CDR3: TGCGCCAGCAGCCAAGATCTCACTAGCTCAATGGGGGAGACCCAGTACTTC.